This entry concerns a single TCR beta chain. The length of the CDR3 is 14 residues. Germline CDR1 reads LGHDT; CDR2 reads YNNKEL (reference sequence). The V gene lost 5 bases and the J gene lost 4 bases, with 12 bases spanning the gap. The record originates from a study of blood T cell repertoires in COVID-19. Study summary: Material from acute and convalescent COVID-19 was sourced from the United States, Italy and Spain. The cDNA or gDNA used as material had been derived from T cells, B-cell-depleted T cells, or PBMCs.

As originally analysed: By means of reference gene primer amplification, nucleated cell counts were estimated. Sequencing was performed with immunoSEQ multiplex PCR; in TCRdb, only in-frame clones are kept and a portion is missing. V and J calls and clone size are as listed in that table; D and trimming were resolved from the DNA. This table holds approximately 150,000 clones, just under 85% found once. A Seattle source enrolled patients during active infection and followed them longitudinally. The sequenced material came from peripheral blood. The chain has TRBV3-1 (or the pseudogene TRBV3-2) and TRBJ1-5; perhaps TRBD1 as D (5 bases). The TCR originated in an elderly woman with COVID-19, enrolled during active disease. The CDR3 coding sequence is TGTGCCAGCAGCGGGGCCACGGTGAATCAGCCCCAGCATTTT. Its translation: CASSGATVNQPQHF.